Shown below are 32 T cell receptor beta chains from a single sample sequenced in a study of T cell responses to AZD1222 COVID-19 vaccine (dated by TCRdb to the early 2020s). Taken with the paper, the label for time point translates to: baseline before first vaccination. Library preparation was by the immunoSEQ multiplex PCR assay. What TCRdb holds here is the immuneACCESS table cut down to in-frame rearrangements. Part of the clones is not present; checked against another copy, under half of the missing clones reflect an unresolved V gene, and the others are unexplained. For this sample there are 130,000 or so clones; roughly 94% appear just once. The top ten constitute around 1.9% of the sample. Specimen: peripheral blood, collected on day 0 of AZD1222 vaccination. Every receptor here comes from an adult in good health.

The chain carries TRBV6-5 and TRBJ2-7; D uncertain. Germline V gene lookup returns CDR1 MNHEY and CDR2 SVGAGI. V was shortened by 7 bases and J by 4 bases, with 8 bases between the two germline ends. The CDR3 consists of 11 residues. For the CDR3, the DNA is TGTGCCAGCATCTCCGGATACGAGCAGTACTTC. As protein: CASISGYEQYF.

The chain is built from TRBV18 and TRBJ1-4; D is uncertain. The CDR3 consists of 14 residues. V gave up 3 bases and J gave up 4 bases, with 9 bases separating them. The V gene's germline CDR1 is KGHSH and CDR2 LQKENI. The CDR3 sequence is CASSPAGFNEKLFF. Written as DNA, the CDR3 is TGTGCCAGCTCACCTGCGGGGTTTAATGAAAAACTGTTTTTT. The variable domain in full, completed from reference TRBV18 and TRBJ1-4, reads NAGVMQNPRHLVRRRGQEARLRCSPMKGHSHVYWYRQLPEEGLKFMVYLQKENIIDESGMPKERFSAEFPKEGPSILRIQQVVRGDSAAYFCASSPAGFNEKLFFGSGTQLSVL.

This chain connects TRBV11-2 to TRBJ2-1; 9 positions match TRBD1. The germline CDR1 and CDR2 sequences are SGHAT and FQNNGV. Trimming at V came to 0 bases and at J to 8 bases, leaving 8 bases not matched to a gene. CDR3 length equals 16 residues. In nucleotides, the CDR3 is TGTGCCAGCAGCTTAGAGGGGACAGGGTATTTCGATGAGCAGTTCTTC. Its protein product is CASSLEGTGYFDEQFF.

The chain is built from TRBV6-5 and TRBJ2-1, with D tentatively TRBD2 (5 bases). Germline V CDR1 and CDR2: MNHEY, SVGAGI. V was pared by 0 bases and J by 9 bases, with 9 bases between. CDR3 size: 13 residues. CDR3 coding DNA: TGTGCCAGCAGTTACTCGAGGGATGGTGAGCAGTTCTTC. Protein sequence: CASSYSRDGEQFF.

This clone was found a few times. The rearrangement joins TRBV30 to TRBJ1-6; no clear D gene. The CDR3 extends over 12 amino acids. V dropped 3 bases and J dropped 6 bases, with 6 bases sitting between them. Germline V lookup: CDR1 GTSNPN, CDR2 SVGIG (reference sequence). The CDR3 DNA reads TGTGCCTGGAGGGACTTTAATTCACCCCTCCACTTT. Translation gives CAWRDFNSPLHF.

This chain links TRBV5-1 with TRBJ1-1, with 7 positions matching TRBD1. Germline trimming cut 4 bases from V and 2 bases from J; bases unmatched to any gene: 8. Germline V gene lookup returns CDR1 SGHRS and CDR2 YFSETQ. This CDR3 has 15 amino acids. Here the CDR3 DNA reads TGCGCCAGCAGCGAGACGACAGGGCAAAACACTGAAGCTTTCTTT. Translating it yields CASSETTGQNTEAFF.

The chain couples TRBV9 to TRBJ2-2; the match to TRBD1 covers 9 bases. Per germline, CDR1 SGDLS and CDR2 YYNGEE. This CDR3 spans 15 amino acids. V lost 3 bases and J lost 6; bases outside the gene matches: 6. The CDR3 nucleotides read TGTGCCAGCAGCGCCCGGGACAGGGAATCCGGGGAGCTGTTTTTT. It codes for CASSARDRESGELFF.

The chain joins TRBV5-4 to TRBJ2-2; a possible D gene is TRBD2 (5 bases). This CDR3 comprises 15 residues. Germline values: CDR1 SGHNT, CDR2 YYREEE (reference sequence). With 2 bases removed from V and 5 bases from J, the gap between germline ends came to 13 bases. Here the CDR3 reads CASSFSARGTGELFF. In DNA form, the CDR3 reads TGTGCCAGCAGCTTTTCAGCTAGAGGGACCGGGGAGCTGTTTTTT.

The rearrangement joins TRBV5-1 to TRBJ1-2; the D gene is possibly TRBD1 (5 bases). The CDR3 loop spans 15 amino acids. Germline values: CDR1 SGHRS, CDR2 YFSETQ. Trimming cost V 4 bases and J 0 bases, with 13 bases left between them. CDR3 sequence reads: CASSASATANYGYTF. The CDR3 DNA sequence: TGCGCCAGCAGCGCCTCTGCGACAGCTAACTATGGCTACACCTTC.

This rearrangement joins TRBV4-2 to TRBJ1-4, with D hard to call. CDR1 is LGHNA and CDR2 is YNFKEQ in the germline V gene. The CDR3 spans 15 residues. Trimming stripped 4 bases from V and 7 bases from J, with 16 bases between. The CDR3 sequence: CASSRDGRTLEKLFF. The CDR3 DNA sequence: TGTGCCAGCAGCCGAGACGGGAGAACCCTTGAAAAACTGTTTTTT.

The V call is TRBV5-1, the J call TRBJ2-3, with a weak D call TRBD2 (6 bases). The CDR3 length is 16 residues. CDR1 SGHRS and CDR2 YFSETQ come from the germline V gene. Trimming stripped 0 bases from V and 1 base from J, with 12 bases between. The CDR3 is CASSLAAGPGTDTQYF. The CDR3 nucleotides are TGCGCCAGCAGCTTGGCGGCGGGGCCCGGCACAGATACGCAGTATTTT.

This clone appeared a single time. The V gene is TRBV6-5, the J gene TRBJ1-2; D is undetermined. This CDR3 spans 10 amino acids. Trimming pared 4 bases from V and 4 bases from J, leaving 1 base between. CDR1 and CDR2 from the germline V gene are MNHEY and SVGAGI. DNA of the CDR3: TGTGCCAGCAGTTCCTATGGCTACACCTTC. It translates to CASSSYGYTF.

The chain uses TRBV7-8 and TRBJ1-1, with D possibly matching TRBD1 (5 bases). This CDR3 has 14 amino acids. The germline gives CDR1 SGHVS, CDR2 FQNEAQ. The V end lost 3 bases, the J end lost 1 base, and 9 bases lay between the germline ends. Written as DNA, the CDR3 is TGTGCCAGCAGCTTGGGACTGAGGAACACTGAAGCTTTCTTT. It translates to CASSLGLRNTEAFF.

This chain joins TRBV6-4 and TRBJ2-1; 7 bases line up with TRBD1. The CDR3 consists of 15 residues. CDR1 and CDR2 (germline): MRHNA, SNTAGT. With V trimmed by 2 bases and J by 3 bases, 4 bases remained unmatched. CDR3 sequence (DNA): TGTGCCAGCAGTGACACAGGGGACCTCTACAATGAGCAGTTCTTC. Protein sequence: CASSDTGDLYNEQFF.

The chain is built from TRBV6-5 and TRBJ2-7; D possibly corresponds to TRBD1 (6 bases). This CDR3 has 15 amino acids. CDR1 and CDR2 (germline): MNHEY, SVGAGI. V shed 7 bases and J shed 4 bases, with 20 bases lying between them. This CDR3 reads CASTGSFAGVYEQYF. In DNA form, the CDR3 reads TGTGCCAGCACCGGCTCCTTCGCAGGGGTGTACGAGCAGTACTTC.

This chain joins TRBV19 and TRBJ1-2, with D unclear. CDR3 length equals 13 residues. V lost 3 bases, J lost 8 bases, and 13 bases lay in between. Looked up from germline, CDR1 is LNHDA and CDR2 is SQIVND (reference sequence). The CDR3 spells CASSITSVGGYTF. The CDR3 nucleotides are TGTGCCAGTAGTATCACGTCAGTTGGCGGCTACACCTTC.

J is TRBJ2-1 and V is TRBV9; perhaps D is TRBD1 or TRBD2 (5 bases each). V lost 0 bases and J lost 4, with 11 bases in between. The CDR3 runs to 15 residues. Germline loops: CDR1 SGDLS, CDR2 YYNGEE. CDR3 amino acids: CASSVDRGSYNEQFF. The DNA of the CDR3 is TGTGCCAGCAGCGTAGACCGGGGCTCTTACAATGAGCAGTTCTTC. Full variable domain (outside the CDR3, taken from reference TRBV9 and TRBJ2-1): DSGVTQTPKHLITATGQRVTLRCSPRSGDLSVYWYQQSLDQGLQFLIQYYNGEERAKGNILERFSAQQFPDLHSELNLSSLELGDSALYFCASSVDRGSYNEQFFGPGTRLTVL.

This clone was seen once. V gene TRBV27 combines with J gene TRBJ2-7; 9 bases line up with TRBD1. After removal of 6 bases from V and 3 bases from J, the junction contained 6 bases not matched to a gene. Germline V gene sequence: CDR1 MNHEY, CDR2 SMNVEV (reference sequence). The CDR3 sequence is 14 residues long. CDR3 DNA: TGTGCCAGCAGATCACAGGGGGCAGGCTACGAGCAGTACTTC. Translated, it gives CASRSQGAGYEQYF.

V is TRBV6-5 and J is TRBJ1-2; 7 bases match TRBD1. There are 13 residues in the CDR3. In germline, CDR1 is MNHEY, CDR2 SVGAGI. V gave up 7 bases and J gave up 4 bases; unmatched junction bases: 6. Here the CDR3 DNA reads TGTGCCAGCACCCAGGGGGTTTTCTATGGCTACACCTTC. Protein sequence: CASTQGVFYGYTF.

This sequence joins TRBV6-2 or TRBV6-3 and TRBJ2-7, with D maybe TRBD1 (6 bases). The CDR3 extends over 16 amino acids. In germline, CDR1 is MNHEY, CDR2 SVGEGT. The V end lost 4 bases, the J end lost 2 bases, and 18 bases lay between the germline ends. CDR3 sequence reads: CASSSTTGWVPYEQYF. The CDR3 DNA reads TGTGCCAGCAGTTCCACCACAGGGTGGGTCCCCTACGAGCAGTACTTC.

The chain combines TRBV2 with TRBJ2-7; D uncertain. Germline V gene lookup returns CDR1 SNHLY and CDR2 FYNNEI. V was shortened by 4 bases and J by 4 bases, with 14 bases between the two germline ends. This CDR3 contains 14 residues. The CDR3 loop is CASSARVLSYEQYF. CDR3 DNA sequence: TGTGCCAGCAGTGCCCGGGTCCTGTCTTACGAGCAGTACTTC.

The gene calls are TRBV11-1 and TRBJ2-4; D unresolved. The V end lost 1 base, the J end lost 7 bases, and 8 bases lay between the germline ends. The CDR3 contains 13 residues. Germline CDR1 and CDR2: SGHAT and FQDESV (reference sequence). The CDR3 protein is CASSLGNLNIQYF. The CDR3, as DNA: TGTGCCAGCAGCTTAGGAAATCTGAACATTCAGTACTTC.

The chain uses TRBV24-1 and TRBJ2-2; possible D gene TRBD1, 6 bases. The germline V gene encodes CDR1 KGHDR and CDR2 SFDVKD. V lost 4 bases, J lost 6 bases, and 8 bases lay in between. The CDR3 has 13 residues. CDR3 in DNA: TGTGCCACCAGTGACGCAGGGGCCGGGGAGCTGTTTTTT. This translates into CATSDAGAGELFF.

The chain employs TRBV19 and TRBJ1-5; no clear D. Germline-derived CDR1 and CDR2 are LNHDA and SQIVND (reference sequence). The CDR3 is 13 residues long. V was pared by 0 bases and J by 4 bases, with 4 bases between. CDR3 bases: TGTGCCAGTAGTATAGAGGGGAATCAGCCCCAGCATTTT. This encodes CASSIEGNQPQHF.

The CDR3 sequence: CASSLSGQGVTYEQYF. For the CDR3, the DNA is TGTGCCAGCAGTTTAAGTGGACAGGGGGTGACCTACGAGCAGTACTTC. V is TRBV27 and J is TRBJ2-7; 10 bases agree with TRBD1. The CDR3 has 16 amino acids. V trimming: 2 bases; J trimming: 2 bases; junction bases outside the gene matches: 6. CDR1 MNHEY and CDR2 SMNVEV come from the germline V gene (reference sequence).

Only one count was recorded for this clone. This chain links TRBV7-2 with TRBJ1-1, with TRBD1 matching over 8 bases. Germline V gene data show CDR1 as SGHTA and CDR2 as FQGNSA. This CDR3 has 14 residues. V shed 5 bases, J shed 4 bases, and the junction held 6 bases outside the gene matches. CDR3: CASSLQGAGTEAFF. CDR3 coding DNA: TGTGCCAGCAGCCTGCAGGGGGCCGGCACTGAAGCTTTCTTT.

This chain uses TRBV10-3 with TRBJ1-3; no clear D. The V gene lost 9 bases and the J gene lost 4 bases, with 16 bases spanning the gap. The CDR3 is 14 residues long. Germline V gene sequence: CDR1 ENHRY, CDR2 SYGVKD. The CDR3 reads CAISDLNPGNTIYF. The CDR3, as DNA: TGTGCCATTTCAGACCTGAACCCAGGAAACACCATATATTTT.

This chain connects TRBV7-8 to TRBJ1-5; D is undetermined. Trimming removed 4 bases at V and 9 bases at J, with 16 bases between. CDR1 SGHVS and CDR2 FQNEAQ come from the germline V gene. The CDR3 sequence is 14 residues long. The CDR3 coding sequence is TGTGCCAGCAGCTCTCTCGACGGCCCGGGGCCCCAGCATTTT. Translated: CASSSLDGPGPQHF.

The chain links TRBV19 to TRBJ2-5; 7 nucleotides line up with TRBD2. After removal of 1 base from V and 4 bases from J, the junction contained 9 bases not matched to a gene. CDR3 length: 16 residues. Per germline, CDR1 LNHDA and CDR2 SQIVND (reference sequence). The CDR3 here is CASSIGTRGLGETQYF. CDR3 sequence (DNA): TGTGCCAGTAGTATAGGGACTAGGGGTTTAGGAGAGACCCAGTACTTC.

The chain employs TRBV6-1 and TRBJ1-1; TRBD1 aligns across 12 bases. The V segment lost 3 bases and the J segment 4 bases; nucleotides outside the gene matches: 9. Per germline, CDR1 MNHNS and CDR2 SASEGT. The CDR3 consists of 17 residues. The CDR3 nucleotides are TGTGCCAGCAGTGAGCCGGGACAGGGGGCCTGGAGCACTGAAGCTTTCTTT. This translates into CASSEPGQGAWSTEAFF.

The sample holds one count of this clone. At one of its ends the junction is not consistent with the germline gene, which may arise from a read error. The CDR3 region has the DNA TGTGCTAGCAGCTTAGGGGGACTAGCTAGGACCGGGGAGCTGTTTTTT. It specifies CASSLGGLARTGELFF. This rearrangement joins TRBV7-7 to TRBJ2-2; 9 bases fit TRBD2. CDR3 length: 16 amino acids. The germline V gene has CDR1 SSHAT and CDR2 FNYEAQ (reference sequence).

On this clone itself: The same CDR3 arises from other DNA sequences in this sample as well. This chain connects TRBV7-9 to TRBJ1-5, with unresolved D. Between the trimmed V and J ends, which lost 3 bases and 4 bases, there was a span of 4 bases. Germline V gene sequence: CDR1 SEHNR, CDR2 FQNEAQ (reference sequence). The CDR3 totals 12 residues. In nucleotides, the CDR3 is TGTGCCAGCAGCTTGGATAATCAGCCCCAGCATTTT. Its protein is CASSLDNQPQHF.